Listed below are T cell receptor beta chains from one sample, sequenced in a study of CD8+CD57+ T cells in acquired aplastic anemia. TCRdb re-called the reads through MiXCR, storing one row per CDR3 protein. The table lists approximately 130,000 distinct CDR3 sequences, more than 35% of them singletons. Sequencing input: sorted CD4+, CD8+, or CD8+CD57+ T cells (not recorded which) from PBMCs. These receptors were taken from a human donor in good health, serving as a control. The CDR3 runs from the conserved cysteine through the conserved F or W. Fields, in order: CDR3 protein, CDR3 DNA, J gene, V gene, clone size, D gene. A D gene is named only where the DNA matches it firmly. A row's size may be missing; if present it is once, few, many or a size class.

cdr3_aa: CASSLEDSYEQYF
cdr3_nt: TGTGCCAGCAGCTTAGAGGATTCCTACGAGCAGTACTTC
j_call: TRBJ2-7
v_call: TRBV7-9
clone_size: many
d_call: .

cdr3_aa: CASDTGYDEQYF
cdr3_nt: TGTGCCAGCGATACAGGGTACGATGAGCAGTACTTC
j_call: TRBJ2-7
v_call: TRBV28
clone_size: many
d_call: .

cdr3_aa: CASTSRDGENYGYTF
cdr3_nt: TGTGCCAGCACCTCCAGGGACGGGGAAAACTATGGCTACACCTTC
j_call: TRBJ1-2
v_call: TRBV7-9
clone_size: .
d_call: .

cdr3_aa: CASSYGTSGGLSTDTQYF
cdr3_nt: TGTGCCAGCAGCTACGGGACTAGCGGGGGCCTTAGCACAGATACGCAGTATTTT
j_call: TRBJ2-3
v_call: TRBV11-2
clone_size: many
d_call: TRBD2

cdr3_aa: CSAPDPNYGYTF
cdr3_nt: TGCAGTGCTCCGGACCCTAACTATGGCTACACCTTC
j_call: TRBJ1-2
v_call: TRBV20-1
clone_size: .
d_call: .

cdr3_aa: CASSEWQGATRNTIYF
cdr3_nt: TGTGCCAGCAGTGAGTGGCAGGGGGCGACCCGAAACACCATATATTTT
j_call: TRBJ1-3
v_call: TRBV2
clone_size: many
d_call: TRBD1

cdr3_aa: CASSLAAGGQTLDGYTF
cdr3_nt: TGTGCCAGCAGTTTAGCGGCAGGGGGGCAGACACTAGATGGCTACACCTTC
j_call: TRBJ1-2
v_call: TRBV27
clone_size: .
d_call: TRBD1

cdr3_aa: CASSAQGQGSNQETQYF
cdr3_nt: TGTGCCAGCAGTGCACAGGGACAGGGAAGTAACCAAGAGACCCAGTACTTC
j_call: TRBJ2-5
v_call: TRBV25-1
clone_size: few
d_call: TRBD1

cdr3_aa: CASSGAGGSQETQYF
cdr3_nt: TGTGCCAGCAGTGGGGCGGGGGGGAGTCAAGAGACCCAGTACTTC
j_call: TRBJ2-5
v_call: TRBV2
clone_size: .
d_call: TRBD2

cdr3_aa: CASSKRATGTDTQYF
cdr3_nt: TGTGCCAGCAGTAAACGCGCGACCGGGACTGATACGCAGTATTTT
j_call: TRBJ2-3
v_call: TRBV6-1
clone_size: many
d_call: .

cdr3_aa: CASSTVPGQEYEQYF
cdr3_nt: TGTGCCAGCAGTACTGTTCCGGGACAGGAGTACGAGCAGTACTTC
j_call: TRBJ2-7
v_call: TRBV14
clone_size: many
d_call: TRBD1

cdr3_aa: CASGGSAGNTIYF
cdr3_nt: TGTGCCAGCGGCGGATCTGCTGGAAACACCATATATTTT
j_call: TRBJ1-3
v_call: TRBV12-3/TRBV12-4
clone_size: many
d_call: .

cdr3_aa: CASPGTGGYEQYF
cdr3_nt: TGCGCCAGCCCGGGGACAGGAGGCTACGAGCAGTACTTC
j_call: TRBJ2-7
v_call: TRBV10-1
clone_size: .
d_call: TRBD1

cdr3_aa: CSARRNNEQFF
cdr3_nt: TGCAGTGCTAGACGGAACAATGAGCAGTTCTTC
j_call: TRBJ2-1
v_call: TRBV20-1
clone_size: many
d_call: .

cdr3_aa: CSGWSFGSTYGYTF
cdr3_nt: TGCAGCGGATGGAGCTTCGGAAGCACCTATGGCTACACCTTC
j_call: TRBJ1-2
v_call: TRBV29-1
clone_size: few
d_call: .

cdr3_aa: CASSEQGSAYGYTF
cdr3_nt: TGTGCCAGCAGCGAACAGGGGTCGGCCTATGGCTACACCTTC
j_call: TRBJ1-2
v_call: TRBV5-4
clone_size: many
d_call: TRBD1

cdr3_aa: CASKKTVGQGGSRGYTF
cdr3_nt: TGTGCCAGCAAAAAGACAGTGGGACAGGGTGGCTCGAGAGGCTACACCTTC
j_call: TRBJ1-2
v_call: TRBV6-1
clone_size: .
d_call: TRBD1

cdr3_aa: CASSLPPPGSNYGYTF
cdr3_nt: TGTGCCAGCAGCTTACCCCCCCCGGGATCAAACTATGGCTACACCTTC
j_call: TRBJ1-2
v_call: TRBV11-2
clone_size: many
d_call: .

cdr3_aa: CASSVDGLAGQETQYF
cdr3_nt: TGTGCCAGCAGCGTAGATGGACTAGCGGGGCAAGAGACCCAGTACTTC
j_call: TRBJ2-5
v_call: TRBV9
clone_size: many
d_call: TRBD2

cdr3_aa: CAGSALAGVPDTQYF
cdr3_nt: TGTGCCGGCAGTGCCTTGGCGGGGGTCCCAGATACGCAGTATTTT
j_call: TRBJ2-3
v_call: TRBV2
clone_size: once
d_call: TRBD2

cdr3_aa: CARTTDRGSPLHF
cdr3_nt: TGTGCCAGAACGACAGACCGGGGCTCACCCCTCCACTTT
j_call: TRBJ1-6
v_call: TRBV2
clone_size: .
d_call: .

cdr3_aa: CASSGQGAIQPQHF
cdr3_nt: TGTGCCAGTAGCGGACAGGGGGCAATTCAGCCCCAGCATTTT
j_call: TRBJ1-5
v_call: TRBV19
clone_size: .
d_call: TRBD1

cdr3_aa: CASSIEGHGYTF
cdr3_nt: TGTGCCAGTAGTATCGAGGGCCATGGCTACACCTTC
j_call: TRBJ1-2
v_call: TRBV19
clone_size: .
d_call: .

cdr3_aa: CASRRTVTDTQYF
cdr3_nt: TGTGCCAGCAGAAGGACAGTCACAGATACGCAGTATTTT
j_call: TRBJ2-3
v_call: TRBV2
clone_size: .
d_call: .

cdr3_aa: CASSRVGRGSPLHF
cdr3_nt: TGTGCCAGCAGCCGGGTCGGGCGAGGTTCACCCCTCCACTTT
j_call: TRBJ1-6
v_call: TRBV3-1
clone_size: few
d_call: .

cdr3_aa: CASSPGRAGTYEQYF
cdr3_nt: TGTGCCAGCAGCCCCGGGAGGGCAGGGACATACGAGCAGTACTTC
j_call: TRBJ2-7
v_call: TRBV3-1
clone_size: many
d_call: TRBD2

cdr3_aa: CASSLAGPAEAFF
cdr3_nt: TGCGCCAGCAGCTTGGCCGGGCCCGCTGAAGCTTTCTTT
j_call: TRBJ1-1
v_call: TRBV5-1
clone_size: few
d_call: .

cdr3_aa: CASSIQRDRGVGYTF
cdr3_nt: TGTGCCAGCAGTATACAGAGAGACAGGGGAGTAGGCTACACCTTC
j_call: TRBJ1-2
v_call: TRBV12-3/TRBV12-4
clone_size: many
d_call: TRBD1

cdr3_aa: CASSLSPIPNSPLHF
cdr3_nt: TGCGCCAGCAGCTTGTCCCCAATACCTAATTCACCCCTCCACTTT
j_call: TRBJ1-6
v_call: TRBV5-1
clone_size: .
d_call: .